This entry describes one T cell receptor (beta chain). Its specific antigen is unknown. No much larger clonotype is one base removed from it; base qualities were not supplied. The germline V gene sets CDR1 to LGHNT and CDR2 to FRNRAP. Its CDR3 holds 17 amino acids, cysteine through phenylalanine. The sequence is cut down to CDR3 DNA, 51 bases in frame from base 1. From V the trimming removes 0 bases and from J it removes 2 bases, while the gene matches leave 8 bases of the junction unaccounted for. This entry is derived from a study of PD-1 blockade in mismatch repair-deficient tumors (TCRdb year 2017). Background for the entire study: Between late 2013 and late 2016, the trial enrolled approximately 86 consecutive patients with 11 to 12 types of mismatch repair-deficient cancer, all of whom had received prior treatment and were progressing. Deep sequencing of TCR CDR3 regions was used to track tumor-associated T cell clones in peripheral blood of patients responding to PD-1 blockade.

Receptor amplification or capture employed the immunoSEQ multiplex PCR assay. TCRdb retrieved this table from immuneACCESS and kept in-frame rearrangements only. Not all clones are present; in checked studies, unresolved V genes account for under half, and no reason is known for the remainder. The sample has around 110,000 clones on record, roughly 80% of them singletons. The ten top clones hold 4.5% to 5.5% of the sample. The investigation overall reported the following: Rapid expansion after pembrolizumab followed by contraction, generally before radiologic responses, was shown by tumor-resident clones, which were often undetectable in blood before treatment.

Mismatch repair deficiency was established in every enrolled patient by polymerase chain reaction or immunohistochemistry. TCR sequencing was performed for three patients who responded to pembrolizumab therapy. Pembrolizumab PD-1 blockade was prospectively tested in advanced mismatch repair-deficient cancers, regardless of tissue of origin, in the phase II trial. Peripheral blood T cell samples were serially collected before and at multiple times after PD-1 blockade was started. Blood sampling time points were reported as weeks after the first dose of pembrolizumab. Sample: peripheral blood, taken about 60 weeks after starting pembrolizumab. The sequence came from an adult with mismatch repair-deficient cancer. The V and J genes are TRBV12-5 and TRBJ2-7, with 9 central nucleotides matching TRBD1. The DNA sequence is TGTGCTAGTGGTTTGGTACAGGGGGGACAGGGTGCCTACGAGCAGTACTTC. Translation gives CASGLVQGGQGAYEQYF.